This T cell receptor beta chain emerged from a study of cytomegalovirus exposure and HLA in healthy donors. Trimming left V 7 bases short and J 5 bases short, with 13 bases between. Germline assignment: CDR1 SGHRS and CDR2 YFSETQ. This CDR3 region has 12 residues. The study ran its PCR with 60 Vbeta and 13 Jbeta primers. TCRdb keeps only in-frame clones here, not all; method: immunoSEQ multiplex PCR. The data hold about 100,000 clones, with 75% observed a single time. A word on this clone: Antigen: not known.

Study-level findings and limits: It was taken for granted in presence/absence analyses that sequencing depth across donors was roughly uniform. Usually a TCR sequence was rare, but some public TCRs were found in many donors. Apart from CMV serostatus, no immune exposure information was available. There was a cluster of highly shared sequence variants that was likely a sequencing artifact.

The chain joins TRBV5-1 to TRBJ2-7; a possible D gene is TRBD1 (6 bases). The receptor comes from a man aged 50 or older in good health and CMV-seronegative. The sample was PBMCs. The CDR3 DNA follows: TGCGCCAGCCCTTTCAGGGGCCACGAGCAGTACTTC. It codes for CASPFRGHEQYF.